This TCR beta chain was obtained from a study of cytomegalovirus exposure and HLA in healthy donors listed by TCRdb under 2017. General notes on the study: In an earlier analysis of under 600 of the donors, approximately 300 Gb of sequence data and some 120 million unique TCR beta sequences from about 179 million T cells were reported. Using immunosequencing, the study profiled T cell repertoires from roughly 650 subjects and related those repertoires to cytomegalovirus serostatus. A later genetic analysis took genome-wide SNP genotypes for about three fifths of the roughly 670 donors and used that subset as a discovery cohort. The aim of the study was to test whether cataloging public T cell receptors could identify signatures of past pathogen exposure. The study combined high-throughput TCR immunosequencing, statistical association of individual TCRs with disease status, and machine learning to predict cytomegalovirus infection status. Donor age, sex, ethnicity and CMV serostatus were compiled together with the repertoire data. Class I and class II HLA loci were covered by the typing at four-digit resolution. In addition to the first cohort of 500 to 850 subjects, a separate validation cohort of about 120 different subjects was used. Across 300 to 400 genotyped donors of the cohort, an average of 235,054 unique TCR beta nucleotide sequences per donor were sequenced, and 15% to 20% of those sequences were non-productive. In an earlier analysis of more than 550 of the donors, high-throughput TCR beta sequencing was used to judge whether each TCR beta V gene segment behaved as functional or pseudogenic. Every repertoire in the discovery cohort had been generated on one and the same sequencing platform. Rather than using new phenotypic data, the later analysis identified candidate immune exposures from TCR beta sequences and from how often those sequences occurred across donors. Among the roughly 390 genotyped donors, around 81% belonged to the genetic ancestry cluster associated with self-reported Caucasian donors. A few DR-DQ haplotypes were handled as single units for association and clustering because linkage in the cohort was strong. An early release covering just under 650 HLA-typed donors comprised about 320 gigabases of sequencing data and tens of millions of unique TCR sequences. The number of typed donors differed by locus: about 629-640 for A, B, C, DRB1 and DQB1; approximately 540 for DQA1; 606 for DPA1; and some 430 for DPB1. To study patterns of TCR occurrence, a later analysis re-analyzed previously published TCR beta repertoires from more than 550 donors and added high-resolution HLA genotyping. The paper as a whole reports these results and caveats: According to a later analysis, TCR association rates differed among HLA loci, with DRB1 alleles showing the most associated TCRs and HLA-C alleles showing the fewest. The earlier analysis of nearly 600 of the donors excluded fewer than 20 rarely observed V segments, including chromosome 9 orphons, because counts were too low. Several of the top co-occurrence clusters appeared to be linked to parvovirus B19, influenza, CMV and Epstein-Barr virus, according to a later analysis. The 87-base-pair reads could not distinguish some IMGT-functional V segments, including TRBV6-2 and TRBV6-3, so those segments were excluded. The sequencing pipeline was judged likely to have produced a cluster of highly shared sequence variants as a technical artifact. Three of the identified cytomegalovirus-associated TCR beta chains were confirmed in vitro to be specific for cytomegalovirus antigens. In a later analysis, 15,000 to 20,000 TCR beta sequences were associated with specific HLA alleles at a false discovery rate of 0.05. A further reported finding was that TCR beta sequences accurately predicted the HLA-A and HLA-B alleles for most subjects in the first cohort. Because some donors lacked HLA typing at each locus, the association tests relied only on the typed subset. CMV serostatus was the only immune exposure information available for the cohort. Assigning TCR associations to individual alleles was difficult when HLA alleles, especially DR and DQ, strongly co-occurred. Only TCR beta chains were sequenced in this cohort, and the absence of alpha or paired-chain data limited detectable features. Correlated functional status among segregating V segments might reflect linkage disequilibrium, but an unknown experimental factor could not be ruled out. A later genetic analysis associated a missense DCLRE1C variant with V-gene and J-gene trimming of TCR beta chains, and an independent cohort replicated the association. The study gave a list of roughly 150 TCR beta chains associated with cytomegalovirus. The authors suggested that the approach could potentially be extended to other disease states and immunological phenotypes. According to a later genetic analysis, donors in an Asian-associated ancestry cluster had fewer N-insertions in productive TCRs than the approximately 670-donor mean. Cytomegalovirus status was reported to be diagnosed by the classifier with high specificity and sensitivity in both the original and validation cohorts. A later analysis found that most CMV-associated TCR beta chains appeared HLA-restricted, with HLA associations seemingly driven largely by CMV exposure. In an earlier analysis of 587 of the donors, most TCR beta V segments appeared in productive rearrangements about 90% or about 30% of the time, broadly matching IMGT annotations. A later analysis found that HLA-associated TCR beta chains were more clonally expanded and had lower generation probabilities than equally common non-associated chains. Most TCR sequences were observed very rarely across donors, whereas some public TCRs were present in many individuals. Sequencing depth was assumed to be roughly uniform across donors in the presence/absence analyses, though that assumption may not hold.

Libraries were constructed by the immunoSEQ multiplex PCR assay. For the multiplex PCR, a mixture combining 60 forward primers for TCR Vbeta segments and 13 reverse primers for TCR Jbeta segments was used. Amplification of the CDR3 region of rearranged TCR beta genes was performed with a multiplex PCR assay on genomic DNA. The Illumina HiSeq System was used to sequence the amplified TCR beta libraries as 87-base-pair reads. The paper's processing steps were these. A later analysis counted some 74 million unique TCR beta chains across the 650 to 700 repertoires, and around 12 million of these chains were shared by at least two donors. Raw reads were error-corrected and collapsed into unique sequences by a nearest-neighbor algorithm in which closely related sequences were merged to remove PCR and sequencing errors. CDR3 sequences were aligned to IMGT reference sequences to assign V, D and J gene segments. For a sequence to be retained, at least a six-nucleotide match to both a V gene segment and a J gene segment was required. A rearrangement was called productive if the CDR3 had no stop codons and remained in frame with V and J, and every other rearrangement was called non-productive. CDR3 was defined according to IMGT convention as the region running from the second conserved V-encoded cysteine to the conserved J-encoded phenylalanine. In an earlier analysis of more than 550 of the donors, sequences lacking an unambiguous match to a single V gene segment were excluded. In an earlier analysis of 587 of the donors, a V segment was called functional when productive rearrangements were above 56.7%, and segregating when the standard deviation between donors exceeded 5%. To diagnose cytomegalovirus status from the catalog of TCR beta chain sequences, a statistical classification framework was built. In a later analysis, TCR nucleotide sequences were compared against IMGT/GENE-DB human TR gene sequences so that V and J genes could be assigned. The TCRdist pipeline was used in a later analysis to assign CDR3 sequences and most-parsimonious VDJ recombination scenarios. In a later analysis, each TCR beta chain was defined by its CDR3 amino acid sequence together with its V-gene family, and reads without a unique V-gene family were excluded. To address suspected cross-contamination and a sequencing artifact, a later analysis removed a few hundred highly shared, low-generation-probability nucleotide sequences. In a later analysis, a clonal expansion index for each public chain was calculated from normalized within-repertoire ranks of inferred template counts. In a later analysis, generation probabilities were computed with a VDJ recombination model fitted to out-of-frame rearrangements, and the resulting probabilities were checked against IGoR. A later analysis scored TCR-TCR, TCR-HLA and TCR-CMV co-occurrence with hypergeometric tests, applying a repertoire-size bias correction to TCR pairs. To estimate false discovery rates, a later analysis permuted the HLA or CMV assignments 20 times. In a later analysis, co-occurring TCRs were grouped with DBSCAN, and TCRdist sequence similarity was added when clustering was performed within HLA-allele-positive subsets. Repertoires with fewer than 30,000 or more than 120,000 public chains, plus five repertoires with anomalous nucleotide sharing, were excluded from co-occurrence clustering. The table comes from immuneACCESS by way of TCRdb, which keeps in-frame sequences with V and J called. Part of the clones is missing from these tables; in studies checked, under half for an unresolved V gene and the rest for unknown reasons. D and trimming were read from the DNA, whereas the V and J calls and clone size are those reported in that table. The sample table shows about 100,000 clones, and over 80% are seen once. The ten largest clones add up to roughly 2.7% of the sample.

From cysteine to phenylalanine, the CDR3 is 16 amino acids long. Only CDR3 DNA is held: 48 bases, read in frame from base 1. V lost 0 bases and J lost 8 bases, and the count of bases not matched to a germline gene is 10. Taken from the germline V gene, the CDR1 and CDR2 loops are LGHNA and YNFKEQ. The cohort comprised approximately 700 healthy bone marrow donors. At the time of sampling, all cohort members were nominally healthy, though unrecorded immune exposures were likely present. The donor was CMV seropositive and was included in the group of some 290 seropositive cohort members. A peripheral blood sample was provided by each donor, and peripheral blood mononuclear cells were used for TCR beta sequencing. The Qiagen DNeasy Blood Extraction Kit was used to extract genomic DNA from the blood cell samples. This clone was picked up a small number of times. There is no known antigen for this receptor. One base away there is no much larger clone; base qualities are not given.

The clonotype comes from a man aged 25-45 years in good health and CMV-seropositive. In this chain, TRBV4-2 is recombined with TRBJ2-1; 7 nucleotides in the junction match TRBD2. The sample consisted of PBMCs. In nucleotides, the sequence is TGTGCCAGCAGCCAAGACGGGCGGCCACGGGGGGATGAGCAGTTCTTC. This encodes CASSQDGRPRGDEQFF.